This TCR beta chain was profiled in a study of T-cell reconstitution after alpha-beta-depleted transplantation in children. Preparation of the TCRbeta library involved a method that used unique molecular identifiers. Each CDR3 protein gets one entry after TCRdb re-called the PCR reads with MiXCR. The data show hundreds of thousands of distinct CDR3 sequences, around 12% seen once. Overall study findings and caveats: It was reported that alpha-beta T cells came from several hundred expanded graft clones (about two months after transplant).

This clonotype was found a few times. Its antigen is undetermined. This CDR3 comprises 17 residues. Germline V gene data show CDR1 as ENHRY and CDR2 as SYGVKD. V was cut by 3 bases and J by 0 bases, with 16 bases left in between. The rearrangement uses TRBV10-3 and TRBJ2-3; possibly TRBD1 for D (5 bases). The starting material was PBMCs, obtained before TCRalphabeta/CD19-depleted stem cell transplant. The receptor comes from a girl aged 2-10 years with congenital amegakaryocytic thrombocytopenia, due to receive a stem cell transplant. The CDR3 spells CAISDPDSRPSTDTQYF. The CDR3 DNA follows: TGTGCCATCAGTGACCCAGACAGTAGACCTAGCACAGATACGCAGTATTTT.